This TCR beta chain was captured by sequencing in a study of spatial heterogeneity in lung cancer. Comment on this clonotype: The antigen is unknown.

Study-wide findings and caveats: Blood showed ubiquitous tumor TCRs more often at resection than at routine follow-up.

All TCR cDNA molecules were individually tagged with a unique molecular identifier. Using its own MiXCR run on the 5' RACE reads, TCRdb lists one record per CDR3 protein. The sample yields some 38,000 distinct CDR3 sequences, around 7.5% seen once. The time point is: sample taken at primary tumor resection. Unsorted tumor, nontumor lung tissue or cryopreserved PBMC supplied the whole RNA. This clonotype was sampled from a male donor with early-stage non-small cell lung cancer. Here the sequenced sample was PBMCs, taken at surgery.

This CDR3 is CATSSVTSYNEQFF. The CDR3 DNA is TGTGCCACCAGCAGCGTCACCTCCTACAATGAGCAGTTCTTC. The chain links TRBV15 to TRBJ2-1, with no clear D. V gave up 3 bases and J gave up 0 bases, with 6 bases separating them. Germline V gene lookup returns CDR1 LNHNV and CDR2 YYDKDF (reference sequence). This CDR3 region has 14 residues.